The 21 T cell receptor beta chains below all came from one sample that was sequenced in a study of T cell responses to AZD1222 COVID-19 vaccine. Profiled with immunoSEQ multiplex PCR; TCRdb holds only in-frame clones, not every one. The sample contains about 70,000 clones, 88% of which appear only once. The sample here was peripheral blood, taken on day 0 of MenACWY control vaccination. The source is an adult in good health.

For this clone: Relative to the germline gene, one junction end is altered; a read error may explain this. V usage is TRBV7-7 and J usage is TRBJ2-7, with TRBD2 matching 10 bases. Germline V gene lookup returns CDR1 SSHAT and CDR2 FNYEAQ (reference sequence). This CDR3 spans 15 amino acids. DNA of the CDR3: TGTGCTAGCAGCTCAACGAGCGGGGGGGCCGGCGAGCAGTACTTC. This gives the protein CASSSTSGGAGEQYF.

The chain uses TRBV5-6 and TRBJ1-1; D ambiguous. This CDR3 spans 14 amino acids. V lost 0 bases and J lost 2, with 8 bases in between. Per the germline V gene, CDR1 is SGHDT and CDR2 is YYEEEE. CDR3 in amino acids: CASSLAAANTEAFF. The CDR3 DNA follows: TGTGCCAGCAGCTTGGCCGCAGCCAACACTGAAGCTTTCTTT.

This chain joins TRBV4-1 and TRBJ2-6, with D perhaps given as TRBD1 or TRBD2 (6 bases each). The germline CDR1 and CDR2 sequences are MGHRA and YSYEKL. The CDR3 consists of 19 residues. V lost 3 bases and J 0 bases, leaving 18 bases between the germline ends. Here the CDR3 DNA reads TGCGCCAGCAGCCATGCCGGGGGCAGAACTTACTCTGGGGCCAACGTCCTGACTTTC. Amino acid sequence: CASSHAGGRTYSGANVLTF.

The gene calls are TRBV28 and TRBJ2-7; 10 positions agree with TRBD2. This CDR3 has 14 residues. With 4 bases clipped from V and 8 bases from J, the junction kept 8 bases outside the gene matches. Germline V lookup: CDR1 MDHEN, CDR2 SYDVKM. The CDR3 DNA follows: TGTGCCAGCAGTTATCCTAGCGGGGGTGTTCAGCAGTACTTC. Encoded protein: CASSYPSGGVQQYF.

The chain couples TRBV27 to TRBJ1-1; TRBD1 matches at 8 bases. Germline lookup yields CDR1 MNHEY and CDR2 SMNVEV (reference sequence). CDR3 size: 20 residues. The trim removed 5 bases at V and 0 bases at J, leaving 20 bases unmatched. CDR3 bases: TGTGCCAGCAGTAACCGGGACAGGTCCCTCGGCGCCGCCTTGAACACTGAAGCTTTCTTT. Residues: CASSNRDRSLGAALNTEAFF.

This sequence joins TRBV29-1 and TRBJ1-1; D remains unclear. Germline V gives CDR1 SQVTM, CDR2 ANQGSEA. The CDR3 consists of 13 residues. V lost 7 bases and J 0 bases, leaving 12 bases between the germline ends. The CDR3 is CSGQREMNTEAFF. The CDR3 nucleotides are TGCAGCGGTCAACGGGAAATGAACACTGAAGCTTTCTTT. The variable domain in full, with the rest retrieved from reference TRBV29-1 and TRBJ1-1, is SAVISQKPSRDICQRGTSLTIQCQVDSQVTMMFWYRQQPGQSLTLIATANQGSEATYESGFVIDKFPISRPNLTFSTLTVSNMSPEDSSIYLCSGQREMNTEAFFGQGTRLTVV.

The V gene is TRBV5-1, the J gene TRBJ2-7; the D is unclear. CDR1 and CDR2 (germline): SGHRS, YFSETQ. The CDR3 extends over 11 amino acids. Trimming took 6 bases from V and 5 from J, leaving 9 bases between them. The DNA for the CDR3 is TGCGCCAGCACCCACCAGAACGAGCAGTACTTC. This codes for CASTHQNEQYF.

V and J are TRBV25-1 and TRBJ2-2, with D uncertain. In germline, CDR1 is MGHDK, CDR2 SYGVNS. V dropped 4 bases and J dropped 6 bases, with 9 bases sitting between them. This CDR3 contains 13 residues. CDR3 nucleotides: TGTGCCAGCAGTGCCCAATTGGCCGGGGAGCTGTTTTTT. It codes for CASSAQLAGELFF.

This chain links TRBV5-4 with TRBJ1-5; TRBD1 might be the D (5 bases). V was clipped by 0 bases and J by 7 bases, with 5 bases between them. The CDR3 length is 12 residues. CDR1 and CDR2 (germline): SGHNT, YYREEE (reference sequence). CDR3 loop: CASSLAGQPQHF. CDR3 in DNA: TGTGCCAGCAGCTTGGCAGGGCAGCCCCAGCATTTT.

The J gene is TRBJ1-4, the V gene TRBV27, with no clear D. Germline values: CDR1 MNHEY, CDR2 SMNVEV (reference sequence). Trimming removed 5 bases at V and 3 bases at J, with 19 bases between. The CDR3 loop spans 17 amino acids. CDR3 nucleotide sequence: TGTGCCAGCAGTACACGTACCGGGCAGGCCCCTAATGAAAAACTGTTTTTT. Translation: CASSTRTGQAPNEKLFF.

The chain joins TRBV19 to TRBJ1-1; possible D gene TRBD1, 5 bases. The CDR3 has 12 amino acids. The V gene lost 0 bases and the J gene lost 8 bases, with 7 bases spanning the gap. Germline V gene sequence: CDR1 LNHDA, CDR2 SQIVND (reference sequence). The CDR3 sequence is CASSIDGGEAFF. For the CDR3, the DNA is TGTGCCAGTAGTATAGATGGGGGAGAAGCTTTCTTT. Using reference TRBV19 and TRBJ1-1 for the parts outside the CDR3, the full variable domain is DGGITQSPKYLFRKEGQNVTLSCEQNLNHDAMYWYRQDPGQGLRLIYYSQIVNDFQKGDIAEGYSVSREKKESFPLTVTSAQKNPTAFYLCASSIDGGEAFFGQGTRLTVV.

This clone has just one count. The gene calls are TRBV19 and TRBJ1-5; D is ambiguous. Trimming left V 4 bases short and J 6 bases short, with 19 bases between. Germline CDR1 reads LNHDA; CDR2 reads SQIVND (reference sequence). The CDR3 is made up of 16 amino acids. This CDR3 is CASSTSQVRRGQPQHF. The DNA of the CDR3 is TGTGCCAGTAGTACCTCCCAGGTCCGGCGTGGTCAGCCCCAGCATTTT. The full variable domain, its missing parts supplied by reference TRBV19 and TRBJ1-5, is DGGITQSPKYLFRKEGQNVTLSCEQNLNHDAMYWYRQDPGQGLRLIYYSQIVNDFQKGDIAEGYSVSREKKESFPLTVTSAQKNPTAFYLCASSTSQVRRGQPQHFGDGTRLSIL.

This chain uses TRBV7-8 with TRBJ1-5; D uncertain. V dropped 1 base and J dropped 7 bases, with 14 bases sitting between them. Germline CDR1 SGHVS, CDR2 FQNEAQ. The CDR3 spans 15 residues. CDR3 coding DNA: TGTGCCAGCAGCTTAGGGGTGGGATCTGTACAGCCCCAGCATTTT. Amino acid sequence: CASSLGVGSVQPQHF.

V and J are TRBV5-4 and TRBJ2-5; D is undetermined. Germline CDR1 is SGHNT and CDR2 is YYREEE (reference sequence). The CDR3 extends over 14 amino acids. The V end lost 0 bases, the J end lost 1 base, and 7 bases lay between the germline ends. The CDR3 nucleotides are TGTGCCAGCAGCTTGGAGGCACCCCAAGAGACCCAGTACTTC. It yields the protein CASSLEAPQETQYF.

The rearrangement uses TRBV10-1 and TRBJ1-5, with D hard to call. The V gene lost 6 bases and the J gene lost 0 bases, with 9 bases spanning the gap. The germline gives CDR1 WNHNN, CDR2 SYGVQD (reference sequence). The CDR3 is 14 amino acids. The CDR3, as DNA: TGCGCCAGCAGCCTAGAAGATAGCAATCAGCCCCAGCATTTT. This gives the protein CASSLEDSNQPQHF.

The chain recombines TRBV24-1 with TRBJ2-3; D gene unclear. This CDR3 is built from 16 residues. V lost 4 bases, J lost 0 bases, and 13 bases lay in between. Germline V gene lookup returns CDR1 KGHDR and CDR2 SFDVKD. The CDR3 region has the DNA TGTGCCACCAGTGACCCGGCAATGACTAGCACAGATACGCAGTATTTT. Protein: CATSDPAMTSTDTQYF.

The chain employs TRBV9 and TRBJ2-1; no clear D gene. Trimming removed 4 bases from V and 0 bases from J, with 11 bases in between. From germline, CDR1 is SGDLS and CDR2 YYNGEE. The CDR3 covers 15 residues. The CDR3: CASSPHRSSYNEQFF. For the CDR3, the DNA is TGTGCCAGCAGCCCCCACCGGAGCTCCTACAATGAGCAGTTCTTC.

This chain links TRBV6-1 with TRBJ1-1; D is undetermined. Germline CDR1 MNHNS, CDR2 SASEGT. Deletions cut 2 bases from V and 5 bases from J, with 9 bases between. The CDR3 runs 13 residues. The CDR3 DNA reads TGTGCCAGCAGTGAAAGACGCTCGACTGAAGCTTTCTTT. Protein product: CASSERRSTEAFF.

V is TRBV27 and J is TRBJ2-7; 9 bases agree with TRBD1. Trimming removed 5 bases from V and 0 bases from J; junction bases left unmatched: 8. CDR3 size: 16 residues. Germline V lookup: CDR1 MNHEY, CDR2 SMNVEV (reference sequence). The CDR3: CASSPLGDRASYEQYF. CDR3 nucleotides: TGTGCCAGCAGTCCACTCGGGGACAGGGCCTCCTACGAGCAGTACTTC.

The rearrangement links TRBV7-2 to TRBJ2-2; 10 bases match TRBD2. The CDR3 has 15 amino acids. J gave up 7 bases and V 3 bases, and 5 bases lay outside the gene matches. Germline lookup yields CDR1 SGHTA and CDR2 FQGNSA. The CDR3 bases are TGTGCCAGCAGCTTGCCTTTAGCGGGGGGCGGGGAGCTGTTTTTT. It yields the protein CASSLPLAGGGELFF.

The chain uses TRBV4-3 and TRBJ2-1; 9 bases are a match to TRBD2. V lost 2 bases, J lost 5 bases, and 4 bases stayed unmatched. The CDR3 runs to 15 residues. CDR1 and CDR2 from the germline V gene are LGHNA and YSLEER. CDR3 residues: CASSQLAGTNNEQFF. The CDR3 DNA is TGCGCCAGCAGCCAACTAGCGGGGACGAACAATGAGCAGTTCTTC.